These 18 T cell receptor beta chains were all obtained from the same sample, sequenced in a study of shared clonotypes between healthy human individuals. This table comes from immunoSEQ multiplex PCR, and its TCRdb copy is limited to in-frame clones, with some not included. Found here are over a million clones, 70% to 80% of them singletons; the top ten hold roughly 0.55%. Sequencing input: memory CD4+ T cells from PBMCs. Stated subset: CD45RA-negative fraction. The receptor set was obtained from a man younger than 35 in good health. Some clones in this sample may be carry-over from other donors' samples.

This sequence joins TRBV9 and TRBJ2-1; TRBD2 aligns across 9 bases. Losses at the gene ends were 5 bases for V and 0 bases for J; bases not matched to a gene: 9. Germline CDR1 and CDR2: SGDLS and YYNGEE. The CDR3 totals 17 residues. The CDR3 DNA sequence: TGTGCCAGCAGTCTTGCTAGCGGGGCTTCCTCCTACAATGAGCAGTTCTTC. This codes for CASSLASGASSYNEQFF.

The chain recombines TRBV5-1 with TRBJ1-4, with D possibly matching TRBD1 (5 bases). The CDR3 loop spans 13 amino acids. The germline gives CDR1 SGHRS, CDR2 YFSETQ. V gave up 4 bases and J gave up 6 bases, with 10 bases separating them. The CDR3 DNA follows: TGCGCCAGCAGCCCCGGGACCCATGAAAAACTGTTTTTT. It is translated as CASSPGTHEKLFF. Full variable domain (missing parts from reference TRBV5-1 and TRBJ1-4): KAGVTQTPRYLIKTRGQQVTLSCSPISGHRSVSWYQQTPGQGLQFLFEYFSETQRNKGNFPGRFSGRQFSNSRSEMNVSTLELGDSALYLCASSPGTHEKLFFGSGTQLSVL.

V usage is TRBV5-4 and J usage is TRBJ2-7, with 9 bases matching TRBD2. CDR1 and CDR2 (germline): SGHNT, YYREEE (reference sequence). J lost 2 bases, V lost 4 bases, and 7 bases had no gene match. The CDR3 runs 15 residues. CDR3 region: CASSRGGDITYEQYF. The CDR3 bases are TGTGCCAGCAGCCGCGGGGGGGATATTACCTACGAGCAGTACTTC.

The J gene is TRBJ2-7, the V gene TRBV12-5, with D perhaps given as TRBD1 or TRBD2 (5 bases each). V was cut by 1 base and J by 11 bases, with 15 bases left in between. Germline CDR1 and CDR2: LGHNT and FRNRAP. The CDR3 has 13 residues. This CDR3 reads CASGLGSGRQKYF. The CDR3 DNA reads TGTGCTAGTGGTTTGGGCTCGGGGAGACAGAAGTACTTC. The variable domain in full, completed from reference TRBV12-5 and TRBJ2-7, reads DARVTQTPRHKVTEMGQEVTMRCQPILGHNTVFWYRQTMMQGLELLAYFRNRAPLDDSGMPKDRFSAEMPDATLATLKIQPSEPRDSAVYFCASGLGSGRQKYFGPGTRLTVT.

The chain couples TRBV5-1 to TRBJ2-1, with D maybe TRBD2 (6 bases). V was cut by 0 bases and J by 3 bases, with 10 bases left in between. The CDR3 has 15 amino acids. CDR1 is SGHRS and CDR2 is YFSETQ in the germline V gene. The CDR3, as DNA: TGCGCCAGCAGCTTGGTGGCGGGATTCTACAATGAGCAGTTCTTC. As protein: CASSLVAGFYNEQFF.

The chain recombines TRBV29-1 with TRBJ2-1; TRBD2 aligns across 8 bases. The V and J ends lost 2 bases and 12 bases, in that order; junction bases with no gene match: 6. The CDR3 spans 12 residues. CDR1 and CDR2 from the germline V gene are SQVTM and ANQGSEA. The CDR3 DNA sequence: TGCAGCGTTGAACCGACCGGGACTAGGCAGTTCTTC. Its protein product is CSVEPTGTRQFF.

The V call is TRBV30, the J call TRBJ1-2; D is possibly TRBD1 (6 bases). This CDR3 region has 12 residues. Germline V CDR1 and CDR2: GTSNPN, SVGIG (reference sequence). Trimming cost V 8 bases and J 8 bases, with 18 bases left between them. CDR3 amino acids: CAISTGGMGYTF. The CDR3, as DNA: TGTGCCATTTCCACCGGGGGCATGGGCTACACCTTC.

The chain couples TRBV5-4 to TRBJ2-2; possible D gene TRBD2, 5 bases. The length of the CDR3 is 13 residues. In germline, CDR1 is SGHNT, CDR2 YYREEE (reference sequence). V shed 0 bases and J shed 6 bases, with 6 bases lying between them. CDR3 DNA sequence: TGTGCCAGCAGCTTGGTGCGGGCCGGGGAGCTGTTTTTT. It translates to CASSLVRAGELFF.

J is TRBJ2-5 and V is TRBV7-3; D is ambiguous. Trimming removed 5 bases from V and 0 bases from J, with 16 bases in between. The CDR3 totals 16 residues. Looked up from germline, CDR1 is SGHTA and CDR2 is FQGTGA. CDR3 in DNA: TGTGCCAGCAGCCTCGCCGGTACCCTGAACCAAGAGACCCAGTACTTC. It yields the protein CASSLAGTLNQETQYF.

The chain couples TRBV5-4 to TRBJ2-6; TRBD1 agrees at 7 bases. V lost 3 bases to trimming and J lost 2 bases; unmatched junction nucleotides: 5. This CDR3 contains 16 residues. Per the germline V gene, CDR1 is SGHNT and CDR2 is YYREEE (reference sequence). The CDR3 nucleotides are TGTGCCAGCAGCTCCCGACAGGGTACTGGGGCCAACGTCCTGACTTTC. This encodes CASSSRQGTGANVLTF.

The rearrangement uses TRBV7-3 and TRBJ2-5; possibly TRBD2 for D (5 bases). V lost 3 bases to trimming and J lost 5 bases, with 13 bases between them. Germline V gene lookup returns CDR1 SGHTA and CDR2 FQGTGA. The CDR3 spans 14 residues. The CDR3 bases are TGTGCCAGCAGCTTCGCCGGGGTCCCGGAGACCCAGTACTTC. It codes for CASSFAGVPETQYF.

The chain links TRBV7-3 to TRBJ2-1; the D call may be TRBD1 or TRBD2 (5 bases each). Germline V gene sequence: CDR1 SGHTA, CDR2 FQGTGA. V was clipped by 5 bases and J by 5 bases, with 13 bases between them. This CDR3 is built from 14 residues. CDR3 sequence reads: CASSPGSTDNEQFF. The DNA for the CDR3 is TGTGCCAGCAGCCCGGGGTCGACAGACAATGAGCAGTTCTTC.

The chain uses TRBV2 and TRBJ1-5; D is possibly TRBD1 (6 bases). The CDR3 is 14 amino acids. Per the germline V gene, CDR1 is SNHLY and CDR2 is FYNNEI. V was cut by 5 bases and J by 2 bases, with 10 bases left in between. The CDR3 DNA sequence: TGTGCCAGCAGTTACAGACAGGGCAATCAGCCCCAGCATTTT. Its protein is CASSYRQGNQPQHF.

This sequence joins TRBV29-1 and TRBJ2-1; tentatively, D is TRBD2 (5 bases). The germline V gene has CDR1 SQVTM and CDR2 ANQGSEA. This CDR3 is built from 10 residues. V was clipped by 4 bases and J by 13 bases, with 11 bases between them. The CDR3 bases are TGCAGCGTTGGGCCCGGGATACAGTTCTTC. Encoded protein: CSVGPGIQFF.

Note on this clone: Other DNA sequences of this sample code for an identical CDR3. The V gene is TRBV30, the J gene TRBJ2-5; D not resolved. CDR3 length equals 15 residues. Trimming took off 2 bases at V and 0 bases at J, with 13 bases between the two ends. Per the germline V gene, CDR1 is GTSNPN and CDR2 is SVGIG (reference sequence). CDR3: CAWSQLVGYQETQYF. In DNA, the CDR3 is TGTGCCTGGAGTCAATTAGTGGGGTACCAAGAGACCCAGTACTTC.

The rearrangement links TRBV7-2 to TRBJ2-1; D perhaps matches TRBD1 (6 bases). CDR3 length: 15 residues. V was shortened by 8 bases and J by 1 base, with 15 bases between the two germline ends. The germline V gene encodes CDR1 SGHTA and CDR2 FQGNSA. The CDR3, as DNA: TGTGCCAGCGCCCCAACAGGGAAGTCCTACAATGAGCAGTTCTTC. This encodes CASAPTGKSYNEQFF.

CDR3 protein: CAWAGTRASGANVLTF. The CDR3 nucleotides are TGTGCCTGGGCCGGGACACGCGCTTCTGGGGCCAACGTCCTGACTTTC. This chain joins TRBV30 and TRBJ2-6; a possible D gene is TRBD1 (6 bases). The CDR3 has 16 amino acids. Trimming shortened V by 5 bases and J by 1 base, and 15 bases separated the two germline ends. CDR1 and CDR2 from the germline V gene are GTSNPN and SVGIG (reference sequence).

The count of this clone is one. A much bigger clone sits one base away, suggesting this may be a read error. Other nucleotide sequences in the sample specify the same CDR3. The chain uses TRBV28 and TRBJ1-4; TRBD1 aligns across 8 bases. J lost 14 bases, V lost 2 bases, and 10 bases had no gene match. Germline V gene data show CDR1 as MDHEN and CDR2 as SYDVKM. There are 14 residues in the CDR3. In DNA, the CDR3 is TGTGCCAGCAGTTTAGGCGGACAGGGTTACCGCCTGTTTTTT. It translates to CASSLGGQGYRLFF.